These T cell receptor beta chains were read from a single sample in a study of vaccination effects on CD4 cells after COVID-19. Only in-frame clones appear in the TCRdb table, and some are missing; sequencing was by immunoSEQ multiplex PCR. The data hold tens of thousands of clones, with 75% to 80% observed a single time. These receptors have no identified antigens. The input for sequencing was CD4+ T cells from PBMCs cultured with SARS-CoV-2 spike peptides, taken after COVID-19 vaccination. Receptor source: a human donor who received a COVID-19 vaccine. Some clones in this sample may be carry-over from other donors' samples. The CDR3 runs from the conserved cysteine through the conserved F or W. D genes are given only for firm matches. The size of a clone is reported for some rows only, either as once, few or many, or as a class for expanded clones.

TRBJ2-1 15 TRBD2 TRBV30 - CAWIVREGPVHEQFF TGTGCCTGGATTGTGCGGGAGGGCCCTGTGCATGAGCAGTTCTTC
TRBJ1-5 14 - TRBV24-1 - CATSDTRGNQPQHF TGTGCCACCAGTGACACAAGGGGCAATCAGCCCCAGCATTTT
TRBJ1-2 14 - TRBV10-3 - CAISEGTGNHGYTF TGTGCCATCAGTGAAGGCACAGGGAACCATGGCTACACCTTC
TRBJ2-1 16 - TRBV19 - CASSKEFRSSYNEQFF TGTGCCAGTAGTAAGGAGTTCCGAAGCTCCTACAATGAGCAGTTCTTC
TRBJ2-1 14 - TRBV7-2 - CASSPSSDHNEQFF TGTGCCAGCAGCCCGAGCTCCGACCACAATGAGCAGTTCTTC
TRBJ2-1 13 TRBD2 TRBV12-3/TRBV12-4 - CASNGLAGGPLFF TGTGCCAGCAATGGACTAGCGGGGGGGCCCCTGTTCTTC
TRBJ1-4 15 - TRBV11-2 - CASSAGGRPNEKLFF TGTGCCAGCAGCGCCGGGGGGCGACCTAATGAAAAACTGTTTTTT
TRBJ2-3 16 - TRBV7-2 - CASSLKTWRDTDTQYF TGTGCCAGCAGCTTAAAGACCTGGCGGGACACAGATACGCAGTATTTT
TRBJ1-2 13 - TRBV19 - CASSNRANYGYTF TGTGCCAGTAGTAACAGGGCTAACTATGGCTACACCTTC
TRBJ1-5 14 - TRBV6-5 - CASSFHRDNQPQHF TGTGCCAGCAGTTTCCACAGGGACAATCAGCCCCAGCATTTT
TRBJ1-1 14 - TRBV12-2 - CASRLGSWDTEAFF TGTGCAAGTCGCCTAGGATCTTGGGACACTGAAGCTTTCTTT
TRBJ1-1 15 - TRBV4-1 - CASSQDPAGNTEAFF TGCGCCAGCAGCCAAGATCCCGCGGGGAACACTGAAGCTTTCTTT
TRBJ2-5 13 - TRBV28 few CARFPDCQETQYF TGTGCCAGATTCCCGGACTGCCAAGAGACCCAGTACTTC